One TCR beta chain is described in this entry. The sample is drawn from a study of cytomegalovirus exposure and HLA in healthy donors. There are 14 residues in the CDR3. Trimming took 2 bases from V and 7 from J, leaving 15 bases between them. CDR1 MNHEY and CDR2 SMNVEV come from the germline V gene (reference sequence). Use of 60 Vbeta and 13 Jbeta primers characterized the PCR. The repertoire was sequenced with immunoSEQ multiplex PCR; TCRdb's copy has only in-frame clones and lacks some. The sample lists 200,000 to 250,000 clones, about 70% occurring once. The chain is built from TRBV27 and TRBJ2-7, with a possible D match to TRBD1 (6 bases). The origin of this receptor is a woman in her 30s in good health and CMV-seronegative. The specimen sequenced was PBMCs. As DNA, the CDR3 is TGTGCCAGCAGTTTAATCGGCCGACAGGATGAGCAGTACTTC. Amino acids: CASSLIGRQDEQYF.